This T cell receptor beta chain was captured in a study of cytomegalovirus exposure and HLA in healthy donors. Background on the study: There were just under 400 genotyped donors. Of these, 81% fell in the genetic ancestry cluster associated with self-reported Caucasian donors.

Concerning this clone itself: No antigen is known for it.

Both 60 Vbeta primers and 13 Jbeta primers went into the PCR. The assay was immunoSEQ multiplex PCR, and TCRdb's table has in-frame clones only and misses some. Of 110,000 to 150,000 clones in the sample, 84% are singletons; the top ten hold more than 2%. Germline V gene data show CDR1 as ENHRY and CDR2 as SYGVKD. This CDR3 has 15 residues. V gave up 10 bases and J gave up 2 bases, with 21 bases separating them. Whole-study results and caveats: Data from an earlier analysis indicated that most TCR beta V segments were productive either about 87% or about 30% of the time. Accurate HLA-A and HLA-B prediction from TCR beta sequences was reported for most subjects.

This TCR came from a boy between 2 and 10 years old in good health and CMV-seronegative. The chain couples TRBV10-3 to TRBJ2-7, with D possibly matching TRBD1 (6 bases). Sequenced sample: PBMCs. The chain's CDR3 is CATAGGSRKTYEQYF. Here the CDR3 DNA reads TGTGCCACCGCTGGGGGCAGTCGAAAAACCTACGAGCAGTACTTC.